A selection of T cell receptor beta chains follows, all from one sample in a study of T cells in Graves' hyperthyroidism and ophthalmopathy. A single record per CDR3 protein comes from TCRdb applying MiXCR to the multiplex PCR reads. Among around 440,000 distinct CDR3 sequences listed, less than 20% were seen once. Input material: blood. The origin of the receptors is a woman in her late teens or twenties with Graves' hyperthyroidism. The CDR3 runs from the conserved cysteine through the conserved F or W. Each record gives: J gene, D gene, clone size, V gene, CDR3 length, CDR3 DNA, CDR3 protein. The D gene is left open where the match is weak. Only some rows state a clone size, as once, few, many or a class for expanded clones.

J: TRBJ1-2; D: TRBD1; size: -; V: TRBV19; length: 15; DNA: TGTGCCAGTACCTTCCGGGACAGGCCTAACTATGGCTACACCTTC; CDR3: CASTFRDRPNYGYTF
J: TRBJ2-7; D: -; size: few; V: TRBV3-1; length: 16; DNA: TGTGCCAGCAGCCCCAGCCAGACAGGCCCCTCCTACGAGCAGTACTTC; CDR3: CASSPSQTGPSYEQYF
J: TRBJ2-7; D: TRBD1; size: many; V: TRBV18; length: 14; DNA: TGTGCCAGCTCACCTTCTCAGGGGGCTTACGAGCAGTACTTC; CDR3: CASSPSQGAYEQYF
J: TRBJ2-3; D: TRBD2; size: many; V: TRBV5-1; length: 13; DNA: TGCGCCAGCACCCGCGGGGGGACAGATACGCAGTATTTT; CDR3: CASTRGGTDTQYF
J: TRBJ1-2; D: -; size: many; V: TRBV2; length: 14; DNA: TGTGCCAGCAGTGAAACTGGGACTACCTATGGCTACACCTTC; CDR3: CASSETGTTYGYTF
J: TRBJ2-1; D: -; size: -; V: TRBV19; length: 15; DNA: TGTGCCAGTAGTATAGAAGGAAGTAGGCAAGACGAGCAGTTCTTC; CDR3: CASSIEGSRQDEQFF
J: TRBJ2-1; D: TRBD2; size: -; V: TRBV12-3/TRBV12-4; length: 18; DNA: TGTGCCAGCAGTTTGGGGACTAGCGGGAGGCGAAGGTACAATGAGCAGTTCTTC; CDR3: CASSLGTSGRRRYNEQFF
J: TRBJ2-7; D: -; size: -; V: TRBV3-1; length: 14; DNA: TGTGCCAGCAGCCAATGGCGGGACGCCTACGAGCAGTACTTC; CDR3: CASSQWRDAYEQYF
J: TRBJ1-4; D: -; size: many; V: TRBV5-5; length: 14; DNA: TGTGCCAGCACCGGACATGGGACTAATGAAAAACTGTTTTTT; CDR3: CASTGHGTNEKLFF
J: TRBJ2-1; D: -; size: many; V: TRBV6-1; length: 16; DNA: TGTGCCAGCAGCCGAAGGACGATTGGAGGGGGCAATGAGCAGTTCTTC; CDR3: CASSRRTIGGGNEQFF
J: TRBJ1-2; D: -; size: few; V: TRBV12-3/TRBV12-4; length: 19; DNA: TGTGCCAGCAGTCTAACAGTCCCGGGACCGAGGGGGTTTGGCTATGGCTACACCTTC; CDR3: CASSLTVPGPRGFGYGYTF
J: TRBJ1-1; D: -; size: -; V: TRBV6-5; length: 14; DNA: TGTGCCAGCAGTTACCTAAGAGCGGGCACTGAAGCTTTCTTT; CDR3: CASSYLRAGTEAFF
J: TRBJ2-7; D: TRBD2; size: many; V: TRBV29-1; length: 14; DNA: TGCAGCGTTGAGGCTAGCGGATACTCCTACGAGCAGTACTTC; CDR3: CSVEASGYSYEQYF
J: TRBJ2-1; D: -; size: -; V: TRBV18; length: 15; DNA: TGTGCCAGCTCACCAACCAGGGACACCTACAATGAGCAGTTCTTC; CDR3: CASSPTRDTYNEQFF
J: TRBJ1-3; D: TRBD1; size: -; V: TRBV24-1; length: 17; DNA: TGTGCCACCAGTGATTTGCAAATAAGACAGGGGAAAAACACCATATATTTT; CDR3: CATSDLQIRQGKNTIYF
J: TRBJ2-1; D: -; size: many; V: TRBV20-1; length: 15; DNA: TGCAGTGCTAGCCCGAGACAGCCCCACTACAATGAGCAGTTCTTC; CDR3: CSASPRQPHYNEQFF
J: TRBJ2-1; D: -; size: many; V: TRBV20-1; length: 14; DNA: TGCAGTGCCACGGGACCAGGGAGGAAGAATGAGCAGTTCTTC; CDR3: CSATGPGRKNEQFF
J: TRBJ1-2; D: -; size: many; V: TRBV20-1; length: 14; DNA: TGCAGTGCTCGGTCTGGTACGAGTCCCTATGGCTACACCTTC; CDR3: CSARSGTSPYGYTF
J: TRBJ2-2; D: TRBD2; size: -; V: TRBV27; length: 17; DNA: TGTGCCAGCCGTAGGTGGGGGGGGCGGGAGGCCAAAGGGGAGCTGTTTTTT; CDR3: CASRRWGGREAKGELFF
J: TRBJ2-3; D: TRBD1; size: few; V: TRBV9; length: 15; DNA: TGTGCCAGCAGCGTAGTGGGACAGGGCTCAGATACGCAGTATTTT; CDR3: CASSVVGQGSDTQYF
J: TRBJ2-7; D: -; size: -; V: TRBV20-1; length: 14; DNA: TGCAGTGCTAGAGACGGGAGCATCCCCTACGAGCAGTACTTC; CDR3: CSARDGSIPYEQYF
J: TRBJ2-7; D: -; size: -; V: TRBV7-9; length: 14; DNA: TGTGCCAGCAGCTTTGAAAAAAGCTCCTACGAGCAGTACTTC; CDR3: CASSFEKSSYEQYF
J: TRBJ2-2; D: TRBD2; size: -; V: TRBV5-4; length: 18; DNA: TGTGCCAGCAGCTCACCGACTAGCGGGAGGATCAACACCGGGGAGCTGTTTTTT; CDR3: CASSSPTSGRINTGELFF
J: TRBJ1-2; D: -; size: many; V: TRBV9; length: 13; DNA: TGTGCCAGCAGCGTAGATGTGGGCGATGGCTACACCTTC; CDR3: CASSVDVGDGYTF
J: TRBJ1-4; D: -; size: few; V: TRBV20-1; length: 15; DNA: TGCAGTGCTAACGGGGCGAGATTTCTAGGTGAAAAACTGTTTTTT; CDR3: CSANGARFLGEKLFF
J: TRBJ1-1; D: -; size: -; V: TRBV5-1; length: 13; DNA: TGCGCCAGCAGCTTGGCGAGTGACACTGAAGCTTTCTTT; CDR3: CASSLASDTEAFF
J: TRBJ2-1; D: TRBD1; size: -; V: TRBV20-1; length: 16; DNA: TGCAGTGCCAAGACTTTTGGGACAGACTCCTACAATGAGCAGTTCTTC; CDR3: CSAKTFGTDSYNEQFF
J: TRBJ1-3; D: -; size: many; V: TRBV11-2; length: 15; DNA: TGTGCCAGCAGCCTCCAGGGGCCGGGTGGAAACACCATATATTTT; CDR3: CASSLQGPGGNTIYF
J: TRBJ2-3; D: TRBD1; size: -; V: TRBV2; length: 14; DNA: TGTGCCAGCAGGGGGACAGGACGGAAAGATACGCAGTATTTT; CDR3: CASRGTGRKDTQYF
J: TRBJ1-2; D: -; size: -; V: TRBV10-3; length: 15; DNA: TGTGCCATCAGTGAAATCGATGAGGGTACTTATGGCTACACCTTC; CDR3: CAISEIDEGTYGYTF
J: TRBJ2-5; D: TRBD2; size: -; V: TRBV28; length: 14; DNA: TGTGCCAGCAGCCGGGGACTAGCGAGGGGGACCCAGTACTTC; CDR3: CASSRGLARGTQYF
J: TRBJ1-2; D: -; size: many; V: TRBV12-3/TRBV12-4; length: 14; DNA: TGTGCCAGCAGTTTACACAGGGTAGTCTATGGCTACACCTTC; CDR3: CASSLHRVVYGYTF
J: TRBJ2-2; D: TRBD1; size: -; V: TRBV5-1; length: 15; DNA: TGCGCCAGCACCGAAGGGACAGTGAACACCGGGGAGCTGTTTTTT; CDR3: CASTEGTVNTGELFF
J: TRBJ2-3; D: TRBD2; size: -; V: TRBV11-2; length: 14; DNA: TGTGCCAGCAGCACCGCTAGCGGGAGAGATACGCAGTATTTT; CDR3: CASSTASGRDTQYF
J: TRBJ1-1; D: -; size: -; V: TRBV7-9; length: 13; DNA: TGTGCCAGCAGCTTAGTAGGGGGACAAACGGCTTTCTTT; CDR3: CASSLVGGQTAFF
J: TRBJ1-1; D: -; size: many; V: TRBV5-1; length: 13; DNA: TGCGCCAGCAGCTTTGATGGAAACACTGAAGCTTTCTTT; CDR3: CASSFDGNTEAFF
J: TRBJ1-2; D: -; size: -; V: TRBV27; length: 14; DNA: TGTGCCAGCCGTAAGGCGGCAACTAACTATGGCTACACCTTC; CDR3: CASRKAATNYGYTF
J: TRBJ2-1; D: -; size: few; V: TRBV29-1; length: 11; DNA: TGCAGCGTGGGTAGGGCTAATGAGCAGTTCTTC; CDR3: CSVGRANEQFF
J: TRBJ2-1; D: TRBD2; size: -; V: TRBV20-1; length: 14; DNA: TGCAGTGCTAGAGGACTAGCGGGACGAAATGAGCAGTTCTTC; CDR3: CSARGLAGRNEQFF